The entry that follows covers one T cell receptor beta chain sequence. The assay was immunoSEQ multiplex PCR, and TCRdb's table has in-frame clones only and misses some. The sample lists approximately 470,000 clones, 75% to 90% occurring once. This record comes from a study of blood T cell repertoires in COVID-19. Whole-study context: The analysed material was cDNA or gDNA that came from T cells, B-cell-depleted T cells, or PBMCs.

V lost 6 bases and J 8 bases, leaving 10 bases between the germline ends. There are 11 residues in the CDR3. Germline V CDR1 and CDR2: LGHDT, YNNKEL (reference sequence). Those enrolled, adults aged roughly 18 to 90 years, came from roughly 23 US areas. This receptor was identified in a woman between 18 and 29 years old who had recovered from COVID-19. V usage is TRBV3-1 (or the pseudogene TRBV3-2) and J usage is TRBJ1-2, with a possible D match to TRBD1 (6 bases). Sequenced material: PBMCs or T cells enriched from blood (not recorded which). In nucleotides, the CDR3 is TGTGCCAGCAGTCAGGGGTTGGGCTACACCTTC. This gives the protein CASSQGLGYTF.